This section outlines one T cell receptor (beta chain) sequence together with its context. Which antigen it targets is not known. Base-call qualities are not available, and no considerably larger clone is one nucleotide away. CDR1 and CDR2 were assigned from the germline V gene as SGDLS and YYNGEE. Trimming accounts for 2 bases at V and 4 bases at J, while the number of junction bases matched to no gene is 4. Spanning cysteine to phenylalanine, the CDR3 consists of 15 amino acids. Only CDR3 DNA remains: 45 bases, in frame from the first base. The source of the sample is a study of T cell repertoires in cytomegalovirus infection (dated by TCRdb to between 2018 and 2021). As for the study more broadly: The peptide stimulations were aimed at well-studied HLA-B-restricted epitopes as well as recently identified HLA-C-restricted CMV epitopes, whose presentation resists viral immunomodulation. Donor HLA type was relevant to the analysis, as public TCR beta signatures indicated carriage of CMV infection together with the matching HLA type.

Sequencing instrument: Illumina HiSeq 1500. TCRdb trimmed the raw reads at Q25, called clones with MiXCR and kept productive beta chains. Rows matching on CDR3 protein sequence are summarized as one entry with the most common DNA and genes. The sample records about 920,000 distinct CDR3 sequences, roughly a third of which are singletons. The ten most abundant clones make up 13% of the sample. According to the study, the label for this sample's treatment or condition signals: in vitro stimulation with specific CMV peptide epitopes to enrich CMV-specific T cells. Summary of the overall study and its limitations: Carriers of CMV infection plus the relevant HLA type were discriminated by the cumulative frequency of public TCR beta family members in the study cohort and in an independent roughly 400-donor cohort. The ex vivo response was dominated by HLA-C-restricted CMV-specific TCR beta clonotypes, and the single most frequent clonotype in two of eight donors was supplied by these HLA-C-restricted clonotypes.

The sequenced sample was cultured CD8+ T cells from PBMCs, obtained from culture after CMV antigen stimulation. This TCR derives from a human donor in good health (CMV status not recorded). Some clones in this sample may be carry-over from other donors' samples. The chain links TRBV9 with TRBJ2-7; TRBD1 aligns with 12 central bases. The CDR3 has the sequence CASSVAGQGAYEQYF. The nucleotide sequence is given as TGTGCCAGCAGCGTTGCGGGACAGGGGGCTTACGAGCAGTACTTC.